Reported below is one T cell receptor beta chain. In its sample, this clone was seen once. Its specific antigen is unknown. No base-level quality is on record; no much larger clone is a single base apart. These data belong to a study of blood T cell repertoires in COVID-19 (dated by TCRdb to between 2020 and 2021). A note on the overall study: The collaborator samples originated in the United States, Italy and Spain and spanned the acute and convalescent phases of COVID-19. The material from the prospective study consisted of cDNA or gDNA derived from T cells, B-cell-depleted T cells, or PBMCs. Where HLA class I and class II types were available, the types were taken from metadata supplied by the sample provider, not from assay-based typing. Samples came from the ongoing ImmuneRACE study (first 160 participants) plus 1,254 subjects from 6 global collaborators. Deeply sampled blood TCRbeta repertoires from subjects exposed to, actively infected with, or recovered from COVID-19 were included in the dataset. The repertoires were released in a freely available public database intended as a resource for research on the immune response to SARS-CoV-2. The sample metadata nearly always contained a de-identified subject ID, COVID-19 status, age in years and sex.

Summary of the overall study and its limitations: Clinical and demographic metadata were provided uncurated, with the amount varying by source and participant.

TCRbeta CDR3 regions were amplified from genomic DNA by means of the immunoSEQ Assay, a bias-controlled multiplex PCR. Per the source publication's procedure: Within the assay, amplification of reference gene primers was used to estimate how many nucleated cells each sample contained. Sequence reads were collapsed and filtered to measure the absolute abundance of every unique TCRbeta CDR3 rearrangement. For each sample, productive Simpson clonality was calculated as the square root of Simpson's diversity index over productive rearrangements. As stored in TCRdb, this immuneACCESS dataset retains in-frame rearrangements with V and J assigned. A fraction of the clones does not appear; measured against another copy, unresolved V genes explain less than half of the discrepancy, and the remainder lacks a known reason. D and trimming come from the DNA, and the V and J calls and clone size come from that table. This sample is represented by about 480,000 clones; nearly 90% of them were singletons. The ten top clones hold over 0.7% of the sample.

One collaborating source in Seattle enrolled patients during active infection and followed them longitudinally through the course of disease. Whole blood was collected in K2EDTA tubes by collaborating institutions according to the institutions' own protocols. For TCRbeta analysis, collaborators shipped samples as frozen whole blood, isolated PBMCs, or DNA extracted from either of those sample types. The CDR3, cysteine through phenylalanine, is 14 amino acids long. Kept here is only the CDR3 DNA, which spans 42 bases and is read in frame from base 1. From the germline V gene, CDR1 is SGHTA and CDR2 is FQGNSA. V loses 1 base of germline sequence and J loses 2 bases, and the interval between the two ends is 9 bases.

Material for sequencing was peripheral blood. This TCR derives from a man younger than 35 with COVID-19, enrolled during active disease. The rearrangement joined TRBV7-2 to TRBJ2-7; the D gene is unclear. At the DNA level, the sequence is TGTGCCAGCAGCTTAGGATACAATACCTACGAGCAGTACTTC. Its translation is CASSLGYNTYEQYF.